Below are 5 T cell receptor beta chains sequenced from a single sample in a study of T cell repertoires in cytomegalovirus infection. MiXCR, run by TCRdb on the reads, gives a single entry per CDR3 protein. The sample yields approximately 590,000 distinct CDR3 sequences, about 40% seen once. The antigens of these receptors remain unknown. Here the sequenced sample was cultured PBMCs, taken from culture after CMV antigen stimulation. The receptors were gathered from a human donor in good health (CMV status not recorded). Some clones in this sample may be carry-over from other donors' samples.

The gene calls are TRBV7-6 and TRBJ2-7, with 9 bases fitting TRBD2. V was clipped by 5 bases and J by 4 bases; unmatched bases: 6. Germline CDR1 is SGHVS and CDR2 is FNYEAQ. CDR3 length equals 14 residues. This chain's CDR3 is CASSTARGGYEQYF. The DNA of the CDR3 is TGTGCCAGCAGCACGGCGCGGGGGGGATACGAGCAGTACTTC.

V gene TRBV20-1 combines with J gene TRBJ1-5; tentatively, D is TRBD1 (6 bases). The ends were cut back, 6 bases at V and 7 bases at J, with 13 bases in the middle. The length of the CDR3 is 12 residues. Germline lookup yields CDR1 DFQATT and CDR2 SNEGSKA (reference sequence). Here the CDR3 DNA reads TGCAGTGCGTTAACAGGGCGCCAGCCCCAGCATTTT. The encoded protein is CSALTGRQPQHF.

The table lists this clonotype with a few counts. The chain couples TRBV10-3 to TRBJ2-1; 9 nucleotides agree with TRBD2. V was pared by 3 bases and J by 3 bases, with 12 bases of the junction left unmatched. The CDR3 runs to 18 residues. The germline V gene encodes CDR1 ENHRY and CDR2 SYGVKD. CDR3 protein: CAISDEGREGPNYNEQFF. Here the CDR3 DNA reads TGTGCCATCAGTGACGAGGGGCGGGAGGGCCCAAACTACAATGAGCAGTTCTTC.

This clonotype was seen just once. The V call is TRBV19, the J call TRBJ2-1; 9 bases are shared with TRBD2. Trimming removed 5 bases from V and 10 bases from J; junction bases left unmatched: 9. Germline V lookup: CDR1 LNHDA, CDR2 SQIVND (reference sequence). This CDR3 has 14 residues. CDR3 in amino acids: CASSVGGRAREQFF. For the CDR3, the DNA is TGTGCCAGTAGTGTGGGCGGGAGGGCTAGGGAGCAGTTCTTC.

CDR3 sequence reads: CASSLGQTKADTQYF. Written as DNA, the CDR3 is TGTGCCAGCAGCCTGGGACAGACTAAGGCAGATACGCAGTATTTT. The chain uses TRBV7-9 and TRBJ2-3, with TRBD1 matching over 7 bases. The V gene end was trimmed by 5 bases and the J gene end by 4 bases; junction bases not matched to a gene: 9. CDR3 length equals 15 residues. Germline V CDR1 and CDR2: SEHNR, FQNEAQ (reference sequence). Drawing the rest from reference TRBV7-9 and TRBJ2-3, the complete variable domain is DTGVSQNPRHKITKRGQNVTFRCDPISEHNRLYWYRQTLGQGPEFLTYFQNEAQLEKSRLLSDRFSAERPKGSFSTLEIQRTEQGDSAMYLCASSLGQTKADTQYFGPGTRLTVL.